This passage covers 29 T cell receptor beta chains from one sample sequenced in a study of blood T cell repertoires in COVID-19. Repertoires were generated with immunoSEQ multiplex PCR, while TCRdb's copy carries only in-frame clones and drops some. Of fewer than 300,000 clones in the sample, 84% were seen once. Source material: peripheral blood. The receptors stem from a human donor in a cohort sampled during active COVID-19.

The chain has TRBV7-8 and TRBJ2-2; D may be TRBD1 (6 bases). The length of the CDR3 is 15 residues. The germline gives CDR1 SGHVS, CDR2 FQNEAQ. Trimming removed 4 bases at V and 1 base at J, with 10 bases between. CDR3 region: CASSWGHRNTGELFF. DNA for the CDR3: TGTGCCAGCAGCTGGGGACATCGGAACACCGGGGAGCTGTTTTTT.

This clone has ten or more counts. This chain connects TRBV6-2 or TRBV6-3 to TRBJ2-1; 7 bases agree with TRBD2. From germline, CDR1 is MNHEY and CDR2 SVGEGT. V shed 6 bases, J shed 7 bases, and the junction held 9 bases outside the gene matches. This CDR3 contains 14 residues. The CDR3 loop is CASSSPGLPNEQFF. The CDR3 region has the DNA TGTGCCAGCAGCTCCCCGGGACTACCAAATGAGCAGTTCTTC.

The gene calls are TRBV9 and TRBJ1-3; D might be TRBD1 (6 bases). Germline CDR1 SGDLS, CDR2 YYNGEE. The V end was cut by 0 bases, the J end by 0 bases, with 13 bases between. The CDR3 is made up of 17 amino acids. The CDR3 DNA reads as TGTGCCAGCAGCGTAGCAGTTGGGGGCCGCTCTGGAAACACCATATATTTT. The encoded protein is CASSVAVGGRSGNTIYF.

This chain uses TRBV7-3 with TRBJ1-2; 10 bases are a match to TRBD1. This CDR3 has 14 amino acids. J was trimmed by 8 bases and V by 5 bases; bases with no gene match: 8. The germline V gene has CDR1 SGHTA and CDR2 FQGTGA. CDR3 in amino acids: CASSATATGGGYTF. CDR3 nucleotide sequence: TGTGCCAGCAGCGCAACCGCGACAGGGGGCGGCTACACCTTC. The variable domain in full, completed from reference TRBV7-3 and TRBJ1-2, reads GAGVSQTPSNKVTEKGKYVELRCDPISGHTALYWYRQSLGQGPEFLIYFQGTGAADDSGLPNDRFFAVRPEGSVSTLKIQRTERGDSAVYLCASSATATGGGYTFGSGTRLTVV.

This clone has only one observation. The genes are TRBV7-2 and TRBJ2-1, with TRBD2 matching 9 bases. Trimming took 4 bases from V and 2 from J; bases not matched to a gene: 6. Germline lookup yields CDR1 SGHTA and CDR2 FQGNSA. CDR3 length equals 16 residues. DNA of the CDR3: TGTGCCAGCAGCTCCCAGCGGGGGGACACCTACAATGAGCAGTTCTTC. This gives the protein CASSSQRGDTYNEQFF.

The V and J genes are TRBV6-5 and TRBJ1-2; 10 bases are shared with TRBD1. V was pared by 6 bases and J by 7 bases, with 5 bases of the junction left unmatched. Looked up from germline, CDR1 is MNHEY and CDR2 is SVGAGI. The CDR3 loop spans 13 amino acids. CDR3 sequence: CASRRQGALGYTF. CDR3 bases: TGTGCCAGCAGAAGACAGGGGGCGCTTGGCTACACCTTC.

This rearrangement joins TRBV5-4 to TRBJ1-2, with no clear D. This CDR3 is 11 amino acids long. From germline, CDR1 is SGHNT and CDR2 YYREEE (reference sequence). V shed 4 bases and J shed 8 bases, with 9 bases lying between them. The CDR3 region has the DNA TGTGCCAGCAGCCTCGGTAGCGGCTACACCTTC. It specifies CASSLGSGYTF.

The chain carries TRBV5-1 and TRBJ2-2; D not resolved. The CDR3 has 15 residues. Trimming removed 0 bases at V and 2 bases at J, with 8 bases between. The germline V gene encodes CDR1 SGHRS and CDR2 YFSETQ. Here the CDR3 DNA reads TGCGCCAGCAGCTTGGGTTCCCCAAACACCGGGGAGCTGTTTTTT. Its protein is CASSLGSPNTGELFF.

J is TRBJ2-2 and V is TRBV5-8; 8 bases map to TRBD2. The germline V gene has CDR1 SGHTS and CDR2 YDEGEE. Trimming removed 1 base from V and 6 bases from J; junction bases left unmatched: 8. The CDR3 extends over 16 amino acids. CDR3 sequence reads: CASSLKRGSESGELFF. CDR3 nucleotides: TGTGCCAGCAGCTTGAAGCGGGGGTCGGAATCCGGGGAGCTGTTTTTT.

The rearrangement uses TRBV5-4 and TRBJ2-5; 8 bases align to TRBD1. The germline gives CDR1 SGHNT, CDR2 YYREEE (reference sequence). V lost 4 bases to trimming and J lost 5 bases; unmatched junction nucleotides: 10. This CDR3 contains 15 residues. CDR3 in DNA: TGTGCCAGCAGCGTTACGCAGGGGGCAGCGGAGACCCAGTACTTC. This encodes CASSVTQGAAETQYF.

This chain connects TRBV27 to TRBJ2-1; 11 bases are shared with TRBD2. Germline trimming cut 6 bases from V and 2 bases from J; bases unmatched to any gene: 9. The CDR3 sequence is 17 residues long. Germline values: CDR1 MNHEY, CDR2 SMNVEV (reference sequence). The CDR3 region is CASSLTSGSFPYNEQFF. The CDR3, as DNA: TGTGCCAGCAGCCTCACTAGCGGGAGTTTCCCCTACAATGAGCAGTTCTTC.

V usage is TRBV5-1 and J usage is TRBJ2-1, with 9 bases identical to TRBD1. Germline CDR1 SGHRS, CDR2 YFSETQ. Trimming cost V 3 bases and J 7 bases; bases outside gene matches: 8. The CDR3 has 15 amino acids. CDR3 bases: TGCGCCAGCAGCTCTTCCGGGACAGGGTCGAATGAGCAGTTCTTC. This codes for CASSSSGTGSNEQFF.

This chain links TRBV10-3 with TRBJ2-7, with 9 bases identical to TRBD1. The CDR3 spans 14 residues. CDR1 is ENHRY, CDR2 SYGVKD, per germline. The V segment lost 10 bases and the J segment 0 bases; nucleotides outside the gene matches: 7. The chain's CDR3 is CATEDRGSSYEQYF. The CDR3 DNA reads TGTGCCACCGAAGACAGGGGGTCCTCCTACGAGCAGTACTTC.

This chain joins TRBV5-8 and TRBJ1-5, with 7 positions matching TRBD1. The V and J ends lost 1 base and 6 bases, in that order; junction bases with no gene match: 4. The CDR3 is 14 amino acids. Per germline, CDR1 SGHTS and CDR2 YDEGEE. The CDR3: CASSLLRQGQPQHF. DNA for the CDR3: TGTGCCAGCAGCTTGCTTAGACAGGGTCAGCCCCAGCATTTT.

This clone was detected a few times. The V gene is TRBV2, the J gene TRBJ2-7; 7 bases match TRBD1. This CDR3 spans 14 amino acids. The V gene's germline CDR1 is SNHLY and CDR2 FYNNEI. J lost 2 bases, V lost 5 bases, and 6 bases had no gene match. The CDR3 reads CASSLQGSTYEQYF. The CDR3 region has the DNA TGTGCCAGCAGTCTACAGGGGAGCACCTACGAGCAGTACTTC.

V usage is TRBV6-5 and J usage is TRBJ1-2, with 7 bases aligning to TRBD1. This CDR3 has 13 amino acids. J lost 3 bases, V lost 6 bases, and 4 bases had no gene match. Germline CDR1 is MNHEY and CDR2 is SVGAGI. The CDR3: CASSDTGDYGYTF. CDR3 nucleotide sequence: TGTGCCAGCAGCGATACAGGGGACTATGGCTACACCTTC.

The J gene is TRBJ2-5, the V gene TRBV7-2; possibly TRBD2 for D (5 bases). The CDR3 runs to 12 residues. Germline CDR1 SGHTA, CDR2 FQGNSA. V was cut by 0 bases and J by 9 bases, with 8 bases left in between. The CDR3 DNA reads as TGTGCCAGCAGCTTAGCAACTAGGGCCCAGTACTTC. The encoded protein is CASSLATRAQYF.

This sequence joins TRBV27 and TRBJ2-7; D might be TRBD2 (5 bases). The CDR3 is 14 residues long. Trimming cost V 4 bases and J 7 bases, with 17 bases left between them. Per germline, CDR1 MNHEY and CDR2 SMNVEV (reference sequence). CDR3 bases: TGTGCCAGCAGTTCTAGACCGGGATCTAATGAGCAGTACTTC. The encoded protein is CASSSRPGSNEQYF.

This clone was observed at least ten times. V is TRBV4-2 and J is TRBJ1-2; D is unresolved. CDR3 length equals 13 residues. Germline CDR1 LGHNA, CDR2 YNFKEQ. V was trimmed by 4 bases and J by 8 bases, leaving 14 bases between them. DNA for the CDR3: TGTGCCAGCAGCCGAGACGGAGATCACGGCTACACCTTC. This translates into CASSRDGDHGYTF.

CDR3: CASSVAAHPPGELFF. The CDR3 region has the DNA TGTGCCAGCAGTGTGGCCGCCCATCCTCCCGGGGAGCTGTTTTTT. V gene TRBV25-1 combines with J gene TRBJ2-2, with unresolved D. The CDR3 length is 15 residues. Germline V gene data show CDR1 as MGHDK and CDR2 as SYGVNS. V was clipped by 4 bases and J by 6 bases, with 15 bases between them.

This chain connects TRBV4-3 to TRBJ1-4; TRBD1 aligns across 11 bases. This CDR3 has 15 amino acids. V dropped 5 bases and J dropped 5; count of bases not matched to a gene: 4. Germline values: CDR1 LGHNA, CDR2 YSLEER. This chain's CDR3 is CASSVRDRGNEKLFF. In DNA form, the CDR3 reads TGCGCCAGCAGCGTCCGGGACAGGGGGAATGAAAAACTGTTTTTT.

The chain couples TRBV9 to TRBJ2-1; 7 bases map to TRBD2. CDR3 length: 17 amino acids. From germline, CDR1 is SGDLS and CDR2 YYNGEE. V lost 4 bases and J lost 2; bases outside the gene matches: 12. The CDR3 region has the DNA TGTGCCAGCAGCACCTACAGCGGGATGGGGGCCTACAATGAGCAGTTCTTC. The encoded protein is CASSTYSGMGAYNEQFF.

The chain has TRBV5-1 and TRBJ2-7; a possible D gene is TRBD1 (5 bases). Germline V gene lookup returns CDR1 SGHRS and CDR2 YFSETQ. The germline V and J ends were trimmed by 4 bases and 2 bases, with 19 bases remaining between them. The CDR3 runs 16 residues. CDR3 region: CASSRIPEQEPYEQYF. The CDR3 DNA sequence: TGCGCCAGCAGCCGTATCCCCGAACAGGAGCCCTACGAGCAGTACTTC.

The rearrangement uses TRBV6-5 and TRBJ2-3; D uncertain. Germline CDR1 and CDR2: MNHEY and SVGAGI. Trimming cost V 4 bases and J 3 bases, with 11 bases left between them. The CDR3 loop spans 14 amino acids. CDR3 amino acids: CASSLSYGTDTQYF. The DNA for the CDR3 is TGTGCCAGCAGTTTATCGTACGGTACAGATACGCAGTATTTT.

The genes are TRBV7-3 and TRBJ2-2, with TRBD2 matching over 11 bases. V lost 3 bases, J lost 5 bases, and 8 bases stayed unmatched. The CDR3 runs 17 residues. From germline, CDR1 is SGHTA and CDR2 FQGTGA. CDR3 nucleotide sequence: TGTGCCAGCAGCTTGAAGAGAACTAGCGGGAGTACCGGGGAGCTGTTTTTT. Its protein product is CASSLKRTSGSTGELFF.

The chain carries TRBV3-1 (or the pseudogene TRBV3-2) and TRBJ2-5; D gene uncertain. Germline V gene data show CDR1 as LGHDT and CDR2 as YNNKEL (reference sequence). This CDR3 has 11 amino acids. Trimming cost V 4 bases and J 5 bases, with 5 bases left between them. CDR3 DNA: TGTGCCAGCAGCCTCGGTGAGACCCAGTACTTC. Protein product: CASSLGETQYF.

The gene calls are TRBV7-8 and TRBJ2-7, with 11 bases identical to TRBD1. J lost 3 bases, V lost 5 bases, and 6 bases had no gene match. There are 15 residues in the CDR3. Germline assignment: CDR1 SGHVS and CDR2 FQNEAQ. The CDR3 coding sequence is TGTGCCAGCAGCGAAAGGGACAGGGGGTTCTACGAGCAGTACTTC. Encoded protein: CASSERDRGFYEQYF.

The chain links TRBV18 to TRBJ2-2; TRBD1 is a possible D gene (5 bases). CDR1 and CDR2 from the germline V gene are KGHSH and LQKENI. The CDR3 is 18 amino acids. Trimming left V 2 bases short and J 1 base short, with 17 bases between. This CDR3 reads CASSPLAQEMRNTGELFF. The DNA for the CDR3 is TGTGCCAGCTCACCATTAGCACAGGAGATGAGGAACACCGGGGAGCTGTTTTTT.

The chain is built from TRBV25-1 and TRBJ1-1, with 10 bases that match TRBD1. This CDR3 contains 13 residues. V was clipped by 4 bases and J by 6 bases; unmatched bases: 2. The germline CDR1 and CDR2 sequences are MGHDK and SYGVNS. The CDR3 reads CASSGQGAAEAFF. The DNA for the CDR3 is TGTGCCAGCAGTGGACAGGGGGCCGCTGAAGCTTTCTTT.